Listed below are T cell receptor beta chains from one sample, sequenced in a study of human T cells and chemical hapten exposure. TCRdb reprocessed the reads via MiXCR and lists one record per CDR3 protein. The sample has more than 100,000 distinct CDR3 sequences, less than 10% seen once. Material: whole blood. The source is a human donor in good health. Some clones in this sample may be carry-over from other donors' samples. Both conserved end residues are part of each CDR3.

CDR3: CASSFLESTEAFF
V: TRBV12-3/TRBV12-4
J: TRBJ1-1

CDR3: CASSGSFNTGELFF
V: TRBV7-9
J: TRBJ2-2

CDR3: CASSEVVRGGYTF
V: TRBV25-1
J: TRBJ1-2

CDR3: CSASAGGRGTDTQYF
V: TRBV20-1
J: TRBJ2-3

CDR3: CASSLDREVFGKNIQYF
V: TRBV13
J: TRBJ2-4

CDR3: CASSSRSSGNTDTQYF
V: TRBV7-6
J: TRBJ2-3

CDR3: CASSSEKRGAYEQYF
V: TRBV27
J: TRBJ2-7

CDR3: CASSLVHAGVGLETQYF
V: TRBV7-9
J: TRBJ2-5

CDR3: CASSGGDEQYF
V: TRBV10-2
J: TRBJ2-7

CDR3: CASSHSDREVEADTQYF
V: TRBV3-1
J: TRBJ2-3

CDR3: CASSNPGLTF
V: TRBV7-9
J: TRBJ2-7

CDR3: CASSLSVAWALNNEQFF
V: TRBV27
J: TRBJ2-1